This TCR beta chain was captured by sequencing in a study of cytomegalovirus exposure and HLA in healthy donors. Study-wide findings and caveats: Later analysis indicated greater clonal expansion among HLA-associated TCR beta chains than among equally common other chains. Researchers reported in a later analysis that a missense DCLRE1C variant was tied to TCR beta V- and J-gene trimming.

V lost 4 bases and J lost 7; bases outside the gene matches: 13. The CDR3 extends over 17 amino acids. Per the germline V gene, CDR1 is MGHRA and CDR2 is YSYEKL. A multiplex PCR was run with 60 Vbeta primers and 13 Jbeta primers. Profiling relied on immunoSEQ multiplex PCR, and the TCRdb table lists in-frame clones only, not all of them. The sample yields about 110,000 clones, 74% seen once. Details on this clone: Its matching antigen is unknown.

This clonotype originated in a man aged 50 to 60 in good health and CMV-seropositive. V is TRBV4-1 and J is TRBJ2-2; 9 positions agree with TRBD1. Material: PBMCs. The CDR3, as DNA: TGCGCCAGCAGCCTCCGGGACAGGGTTGAAAGCGGCGGGGAGCTGTTTTTT. Translation gives CASSLRDRVESGGELFF.